A selection of T cell receptor beta chains follows, all from one sample in a study of blood T cell repertoires in COVID-19. Assay used: immunoSEQ multiplex PCR; TCRdb lists only in-frame clones, some missing. This table has 190,000 or so clones, 90% appearing once. The specimen was PBMCs or T cells enriched from blood (not recorded which). The origin of the receptors is a young man who had recovered from COVID-19. Each CDR3 is given with its conserved first and last residue. A D gene is named only where the DNA matches it firmly. Where a row states a size, it is once, few, many or the class of an expanded clone; other rows omit it.

V	D	J	size	length	DNA	CDR3
TRBV7-8	NA	TRBJ2-3	NA	16	TGTGCCAGCAGCTCCGGGGGTGGGGTTAGCACAGATACGCAGTATTTT	CASSSGGGVSTDTQYF
TRBV27	NA	TRBJ2-7	once	13	TGTGCCAGCACCTCTGACAGGAGAGGTGAGCAGTACTTC	CASTSDRRGEQYF
TRBV6-1	TRBD1	TRBJ1-2	NA	17	TGTGCCAGCAGTGCACAGCCGGTGACAGGGGGCGTCTATGGCTACACCTTC	CASSAQPVTGGVYGYTF
TRBV19	TRBD1	TRBJ1-2	once	15	TGTGCCAGTAGTACAGCACAGACAGGGGACTATGGCTACACCTTC	CASSTAQTGDYGYTF
TRBV13	NA	TRBJ2-5	NA	14	TGTGCCAGCAGCTCCCGAGGGCAGCAAGAGACCCAGTACTTC	CASSSRGQQETQYF
TRBV7-6	TRBD1	TRBJ2-1	NA	18	TGTGCCAGCAGCTTAGAGAGGGGATACAGGGGCTCCTACAATGAGCAGTTCTTC	CASSLERGYRGSYNEQFF
TRBV4-1	NA	TRBJ2-5	once	13	TGCGCCAGCAGCCTAAACACCCAAGAGACCCAGTACTTC	CASSLNTQETQYF
TRBV6-5	NA	TRBJ1-2	NA	15	TGTGCCAGCAGTTCCGTAGGGGGGGTCGACTATGGCTACACCTTC	CASSSVGGVDYGYTF
TRBV7-9	TRBD1	TRBJ2-3	NA	17	TGTGCCAGCAGCTTAGCCTCTGGACAGGGATACACAGATACGCAGTATTTT	CASSLASGQGYTDTQYF
TRBV29-1	NA	TRBJ1-5	NA	12	TGCAGCGTTCAAAACGGGGATCAGCCCCAGCATTTT	CSVQNGDQPQHF
TRBV10-3	TRBD2	TRBJ2-2	NA	16	TGTGCCATCAGTGAGTCCAATGCGGGAGGTTTCGGGGAGCTGTTTTTT	CAISESNAGGFGELFF
TRBV10-1	TRBD2	TRBJ2-3	NA	15	TGCGCCAGCAGTGTCGTAGCGGGGAGCACAGATACGCAGTATTTT	CASSVVAGSTDTQYF
TRBV28	NA	TRBJ2-2	NA	13	TGTGCCAGCAGTGAACAGGGTACCGGGGAGCTGTTTTTT	CASSEQGTGELFF
TRBV18	NA	TRBJ1-3	NA	15	TGTGCCAGCTCACCATTGAGTGGCTCTGGAAACACCATATATTTT	CASSPLSGSGNTIYF
TRBV30	NA	TRBJ1-3	NA	13	TGTGCCTGGAGTGTCAACTCTGGAAACACCATATATTTT	CAWSVNSGNTIYF
TRBV4-3	NA	TRBJ2-7	NA	13	TGCGCCAGCAGTCGACTAGGCTCCTACGAGCAGTACTTC	CASSRLGSYEQYF
TRBV19	TRBD2	TRBJ2-1	NA	14	TGTGCCAGCAATCTAGCGGGAGCGGGAAATGAGCAGTTCTTC	CASNLAGAGNEQFF
TRBV19	TRBD1	TRBJ2-1	NA	13	TGTGCCACCAGGGGGACAGCCTACAATGAGCAGTTCTTC	CATRGTAYNEQFF
TRBV6-2/TRBV6-3	TRBD1	TRBJ2-7	NA	14	TGTGCCAGCAGTACGCGACAGGGTTCGTACGAGCAGTACTTC	CASSTRQGSYEQYF
TRBV9	TRBD1	TRBJ2-7	NA	13	TGTGCCAGCAGCGAGGGGGACAGGGGCGAGCAGTACTTC	CASSEGDRGEQYF
TRBV4-1	NA	TRBJ1-1	few	13	TGCGCCAGCAGATCGGAGGGGAACACTGAAGCTTTCTTT	CASRSEGNTEAFF
TRBV4-3	TRBD1	TRBJ1-3	NA	15	TGCGCCAGCAGCCCCAGGGGGTTGACTGGAAACACCATATATTTT	CASSPRGLTGNTIYF
TRBV10-3	TRBD1	TRBJ1-3	NA	15	TGTGCCATCAGTGATACAGGGGTGGCTGGAAACACCATATATTTT	CAISDTGVAGNTIYF
TRBV5-4	NA	TRBJ2-3	NA	14	TGTGCCAGCAGCTCAAACAGGAAAGCAGATACGCAGTATTTT	CASSSNRKADTQYF
TRBV6-5	TRBD1	TRBJ2-5	NA	13	TGTGCCACCTTCGGGACAGGACAAGAGACCCAGTACTTC	CATFGTGQETQYF
TRBV7-9	TRBD2	TRBJ2-2	NA	17	TGTGCCAGCAGCCCCTATACTAGCGTCAGAAACACCGGGGAGCTGTTTTTT	CASSPYTSVRNTGELFF
TRBV18	TRBD2	TRBJ2-2	NA	16	TGTGCCAGCTCACCCGCAGCGGGGGCGAACACCGGGGAGCTGTTTTTT	CASSPAAGANTGELFF
TRBV7-2	NA	TRBJ1-6	NA	15	TGTGCCAGCAGCTTAGAAGGGGTCACTCGTTCACCCCTCCACTTT	CASSLEGVTRSPLHF
TRBV24-1	NA	TRBJ2-5	once	14	TGTGCCACCGGCGCCACAGAAAACCAAGAGACCCAGTACTTC	CATGATENQETQYF
TRBV29-1	TRBD1	TRBJ2-5	NA	12	TGCAGCGGCCAGGACAGGGGGGAGACCCAGTACTTC	CSGQDRGETQYF
TRBV5-8	NA	TRBJ2-4	once	15	TGTGCCAGCAGCTCGCCGACTAGATGGGGAAACATTCAGTACTTC	CASSSPTRWGNIQYF
TRBV29-1	NA	TRBJ1-2	NA	16	TGCAGCGTTGAAGATAGGCGGCAGGGCCCAAACTATGGCTACACCTTC	CSVEDRRQGPNYGYTF
TRBV28	TRBD1	TRBJ1-2	NA	14	TGTGCCAGCAGCTTAAGAATAGGACAGGGGGGCTACACCTTC	CASSLRIGQGGYTF
TRBV7-2	NA	TRBJ2-3	NA	15	TGTGCCAGCAGCTTAGCCGGGGGGCGTACAGATACGCAGTATTTT	CASSLAGGRTDTQYF
TRBV12-3/TRBV12-4	NA	TRBJ1-2	NA	12	TGTGCCAGCAGTCGGGACAATGGAGGCTACACCTTC	CASSRDNGGYTF
TRBV11-2	NA	TRBJ2-5	NA	16	TGTGCCAGCAGCCCGAGCCGCGGGGCGAGTCGGAAGACCCAGTACTTC	CASSPSRGASRKTQYF
TRBV7-6	NA	TRBJ2-7	NA	18	TGTGCCAGCAGCTTATCAACCCCTCTCCCCGGGGATGGCTACGAGCAGTACTTC	CASSLSTPLPGDGYEQYF
TRBV2	TRBD1	TRBJ1-5	NA	12	TGTGCCAGCACCACAGGGGATCAGCCCCAGCATTTT	CASTTGDQPQHF
TRBV29-1	NA	TRBJ2-7	once	13	TGCAGCGTTGGCCCACAGGGTAGAGGCGAGCAGTACTTC	CSVGPQGRGEQYF
TRBV6-2/TRBV6-3	NA	TRBJ2-6	NA	15	TGTGCCAGCAGTCTCCCCTTATCTGGGGCCAACGTCCTGACTTTC	CASSLPLSGANVLTF
TRBV12-3/TRBV12-4	NA	TRBJ2-1	NA	11	TGTGCCAGCAGTAGGGGGGGCGAGCAGTTCTTC	CASSRGGEQFF
TRBV11-2	TRBD2	TRBJ2-5	NA	17	TGTGCCAGCAGCTCCGGGGGGGCTAGCGGGAGTGGGGAGACCCAGTACTTC	CASSSGGASGSGETQYF
TRBV10-3	TRBD2	TRBJ2-3	once	19	TGTGCCATCAGTGGGCCCCAGGCTAGCGGGAGCGGTAACACAGATACGCAGTATTTT	CAISGPQASGSGNTDTQYF
TRBV24-1	TRBD1	TRBJ1-1	NA	15	TGTGCCACGCCGACAGGGGGAGGTCGGAGCGATGAAGCTTTCTTT	CATPTGGGRSDEAFF
TRBV27	TRBD1	TRBJ2-7	NA	13	TGTGCCAGTAGTTACAGGGGGCCCTACGAGCAGTACTTC	CASSYRGPYEQYF
TRBV3-1/TRBV3-2	TRBD1	TRBJ1-2	NA	17	TGTGCCAGCAGCCAAAGAGGGTCGGGACAGGGGGCGCGTGGCTACACCTTC	CASSQRGSGQGARGYTF
TRBV18	TRBD1	TRBJ1-6	once	13	TGTGCCAGCTCACCAGACAGGGATTCACCCCTCCACTTT	CASSPDRDSPLHF
TRBV28	NA	TRBJ2-7	NA	13	TGTGCCAGCAGAACTCCAAGGGGGTACGAGCAGTACTTC	CASRTPRGYEQYF
TRBV19	TRBD1	TRBJ1-2	NA	15	TGTGCCAGTAGTGCCCTCCGGGACAGGACCTATGGCTACACCTTC	CASSALRDRTYGYTF
TRBV18	NA	TRBJ1-3	NA	14	TGTGCCAGCTCGGAACAGGGCGCTGGAAACACCATATATTTT	CASSEQGAGNTIYF
TRBV25-1	TRBD2	TRBJ2-3	NA	15	TGTGCCAGCAGTGATTCGGGGGGGCCGGATGATACGCAGTATTTT	CASSDSGGPDDTQYF
TRBV9	NA	TRBJ1-2	NA	15	TGTGCCAGCAGCGTAGTCGACGGACTTAACTATGGCTACACCTTC	CASSVVDGLNYGYTF
TRBV6-5	NA	TRBJ1-3	NA	16	TGTGCCAGCAGTTATGGACAGACCGACTCTGGAAACACCATATATTTT	CASSYGQTDSGNTIYF